A single sample is the source of the 19 T cell receptor beta chains below, sequenced in a study of prognosis after radiotherapy for stage I lung cancer. Genomic DNA yielded TCR beta CDR3, amplified by two-round multiplex PCR. Specific primers for each TRBV and TRBJ gene were what first-round PCR used. TCRdb passed the multiplex PCR reads through MiXCR, listing each CDR3 protein once. The sample records about 35,000 distinct CDR3 sequences, 30% to 35% being singletons. The material was PBMCs, obtained before or after stereotactic body radiation therapy (not recorded which). The receptors originated from a donor aged 50 or older with non-small cell lung cancer.

The rearrangement links TRBV6-2 or TRBV6-3 to TRBJ2-7, with D possibly being TRBD1 (7 bases). The CDR3 totals 16 residues. Germline loops: CDR1 MNHEY, CDR2 SVGEGT. The V end was cut by 7 bases, the J end by 2 bases, with 21 bases between. CDR3 coding DNA: TGTGCCAGCACCCAATCACGGACAGGAGGGACCTACGAGCAGTACTTC. The encoded protein is CASTQSRTGGTYEQYF.

In DNA, the CDR3 is TGTGCCAGCAGTTTACGTCAGGGCGGGAAATATGGCTACACCTTC. As protein: CASSLRQGGKYGYTF. The rearrangement uses TRBV27 and TRBJ1-2; tentatively, D is TRBD1 (5 bases). The V gene's germline CDR1 is MNHEY and CDR2 SMNVEV (reference sequence). The CDR3 has 15 residues. Trimming removed 2 bases from V and 5 bases from J, with 15 bases in between.

With respect to this clonotype: A much larger clone lies a single base off, so this may be a read error. Because the CDR3 is missing its conserved closing phenylalanine or tryptophan, this is likely a read error. The rearrangement joins TRBV30 to TRBJ1-1; possible D gene TRBD1, 6 bases. The V end lost 4 bases, the J end lost 7 bases, and 10 bases lay between the germline ends. Germline values: CDR1 GTSNPN, CDR2 SVGIG (reference sequence). The CDR3 runs 11 residues. CDR3 sequence reads: CAWTGVGEAFS. CDR3 sequence (DNA): TGTGCCTGGACAGGGGTCGGTGAAGCTTTCTCT.

This clonotype has at least ten counts. Here the CDR3 DNA reads TGTGCCAGCTTTATGGACGGATCGGAAAAACTGTTTTTT. It codes for CASFMDGSEKLFF. The rearrangement links TRBV12-3 or TRBV12-4 to TRBJ1-4; D remains unclear. This CDR3 has 13 residues. The ends were cut back, 8 bases at V and 8 bases at J, with 15 bases in the middle.

The table lists this clonotype with many counts. The V call is TRBV7-9, the J call TRBJ2-5, with TRBD1 matching over 8 bases. CDR3 length: 14 amino acids. After removal of 4 bases from V and 4 bases from J, the junction contained 5 bases not matched to a gene. CDR1 SEHNR and CDR2 FQNEAQ come from the germline V gene (reference sequence). The CDR3 region has the DNA TGTGCCAGCAGCTCGGACAGGGACGGAGAGACCCAGTACTTC. It encodes CASSSDRDGETQYF.

As for this clonotype: This likely reflects a read error, since a far larger clone is one base away. This rearrangement joins TRBV6-9 to TRBJ1-5; TRBD1 might be the D (6 bases). Germline V gene data show CDR1 as MNHGY and CDR2 as SVAAGI. Trimming removed 0 bases from V and 5 bases from J, with 11 bases in between. This CDR3 is built from 15 residues. The CDR3 spells CASSYSFGGHQPQHF. The CDR3 DNA is TGTGCCAGCAGTTATTCATTTGGGGGGCATCAGCCCCAGCATTTT.

This clonotype ranks as medium-sized. The chain uses TRBV6-1 and TRBJ2-1; D is ambiguous. The CDR3 consists of 12 residues. V lost 4 bases and J 10 bases, leaving 11 bases between the germline ends. From germline, CDR1 is MNHNS and CDR2 SASEGT. CDR3 sequence (DNA): TGTGCCAGCAGTGCCTCGGGTGGGGAGCAGTTCTTC. Its protein is CASSASGGEQFF.

CDR3 DNA: TGTGCCAGCAGTGCCACAGAAAACACTGAAGCTTTCTTT. Translation gives CASSATENTEAFF. V is TRBV6-1 and J is TRBJ1-1; D is unclear. This CDR3 spans 13 amino acids. The V gene's germline CDR1 is MNHNS and CDR2 SASEGT. V was trimmed by 4 bases and J by 2 bases, leaving 8 bases between them.

There are many counts of this clonotype. The chain uses TRBV30 and TRBJ1-2; possible D gene TRBD1, 5 bases. Germline-derived CDR1 and CDR2 are GTSNPN and SVGIG (reference sequence). This CDR3 contains 14 residues. V lost 0 bases to trimming and J lost 8 bases, with 16 bases between them. As DNA, the CDR3 is TGTGCCTGGAGTGTAACTATGGCGGGGGTGGGCTACACCTTC. The encoded protein is CAWSVTMAGVGYTF.

A note on this clonotype: A read error likely explains this, since a far larger clone differs by one base. This sequence joins TRBV7-9 and TRBJ2-7, with D unclear. V was clipped by 4 bases and J by 6 bases, with 13 bases between them. There are 13 residues in the CDR3. From germline, CDR1 is SEHNR and CDR2 FQNEAQ (reference sequence). The CDR3 sequence is CASSSSTPVEQYF. CDR3 bases: TGTGCCAGCAGCTCCTCCACTCCGGTCGAGCAGTACTTC.

In its sample, this clonotype was seen many times. The CDR3 nucleotides are TGTGCCTGGAAATTTGGCAGTAACACCGGGGAGCTGTTTTTT. The encoded protein is CAWKFGSNTGELFF. This chain links TRBV30 with TRBJ2-2; D ambiguous. Germline CDR1 and CDR2: GTSNPN and SVGIG (reference sequence). The CDR3 is 14 residues long. Trimming cost V 4 bases and J 2 bases, with 11 bases left between them.

This clonotype was observed at least ten times. V usage is TRBV10-3 and J usage is TRBJ1-2, with D maybe TRBD1 (5 bases). This CDR3 region has 16 residues. Looked up from germline, CDR1 is ENHRY and CDR2 is SYGVKD. V lost 0 bases and J lost 3, with 14 bases in between. The CDR3 coding sequence is TGTGCCATCAGTGAGTCGGGGGAAAGGCTCTACTATGGCTACACCTTC. Its protein product is CAISESGERLYYGYTF.

A remark on this clonotype: The CDR3 does not close with the conserved phenylalanine or tryptophan, likely indicating a read error. The rearrangement joins TRBV2 to TRBJ1-2, with D possibly matching TRBD1 (5 bases). V lost 3 bases to trimming and J lost 5 bases, with 13 bases between them. This CDR3 is 14 amino acids long. In germline, CDR1 is SNHLY, CDR2 FYNNEI. CDR3 in amino acids: CASSDPGTIYGYTV. CDR3 DNA sequence: TGTGCCAGCAGTGACCCGGGGACCATTTATGGCTACACCGTC.

Turning to this clonotype: Given a far larger clone just one base away, this is likely a sequencing read error. The J gene is TRBJ1-5, the V gene TRBV6-4; no definite D call. Trimming cost V 3 bases and J 6 bases, with 9 bases left between them. The germline V gene encodes CDR1 MRHNA and CDR2 SNTAGT. This CDR3 spans 13 amino acids. The CDR3 coding sequence is TGTGCCAGCAGTGAACGTGAAGTTCAGCCCCAGCATTTT. It encodes CASSEREVQPQHF.

This clonotype appeared many times. The chain combines TRBV16 with TRBJ2-2; D possibly uses TRBD1 or TRBD2 (5 bases each). The V gene lost 0 bases and the J gene lost 6 bases, with 8 bases spanning the gap. This CDR3 spans 14 amino acids. Germline V gives CDR1 KGHSY, CDR2 FQNENV. Written as DNA, the CDR3 is TGTGCCAGCAGCCAATCCGGGGCGCCCGGGGAGCTGTTTTTT. This codes for CASSQSGAPGELFF.

Comments on this clonotype: The junction does not match germline at one end; this may be a read error. The genes are TRBV6-4 and TRBJ2-3, with 8 bases aligning to TRBD2. Germline V gives CDR1 MRHNA, CDR2 SNTAGT. The CDR3 runs to 17 residues. CDR3 sequence: CASSDSTERGLTYTQYF. CDR3 DNA: TGTGCCAGCAGTGACTCTACTGAGCGGGGGCTCACATATACGCAGTATTTT.

This clonotype was seen repeatedly, ten times or more. The V and J genes are TRBV15 and TRBJ1-2; 10 bases agree with TRBD1. The CDR3 runs 15 residues. Per the germline V gene, CDR1 is LNHNV and CDR2 is YYDKDF (reference sequence). V trimming: 6 bases; J trimming: 0 bases; junction bases outside the gene matches: 4. In DNA form, the CDR3 reads TGTGCCACCAGAAGGACAGGGGGAGCTAACTATGGCTACACCTTC. This gives the protein CATRRTGGANYGYTF.

In this sample, this clonotype turned up many times. V is TRBV5-1 and J is TRBJ2-3; the match to TRBD1 covers 10 bases. The CDR3 has 14 amino acids. Germline-derived CDR1 and CDR2 are SGHRS and YFSETQ. Trimming removed 7 bases from V and 2 bases from J; junction bases left unmatched: 4. CDR3 coding DNA: TGCGCCAGCTCCGGGACAGGGGTCACAGATACGCAGTATTTT. Its translation is CASSGTGVTDTQYF.

This clonotype showed up many times. This sequence joins TRBV20-1 and TRBJ1-1; possible D gene TRBD1, 5 bases. V was clipped by 6 bases and J by 9 bases, with 20 bases between them. This CDR3 spans 13 amino acids. The germline V gene has CDR1 DFQATT and CDR2 SNEGSKA (reference sequence). The CDR3 protein is CSAIRQYRSQAFF. The CDR3 coding sequence is TGCAGTGCAATTAGACAGTATAGGTCACAAGCTTTCTTT.